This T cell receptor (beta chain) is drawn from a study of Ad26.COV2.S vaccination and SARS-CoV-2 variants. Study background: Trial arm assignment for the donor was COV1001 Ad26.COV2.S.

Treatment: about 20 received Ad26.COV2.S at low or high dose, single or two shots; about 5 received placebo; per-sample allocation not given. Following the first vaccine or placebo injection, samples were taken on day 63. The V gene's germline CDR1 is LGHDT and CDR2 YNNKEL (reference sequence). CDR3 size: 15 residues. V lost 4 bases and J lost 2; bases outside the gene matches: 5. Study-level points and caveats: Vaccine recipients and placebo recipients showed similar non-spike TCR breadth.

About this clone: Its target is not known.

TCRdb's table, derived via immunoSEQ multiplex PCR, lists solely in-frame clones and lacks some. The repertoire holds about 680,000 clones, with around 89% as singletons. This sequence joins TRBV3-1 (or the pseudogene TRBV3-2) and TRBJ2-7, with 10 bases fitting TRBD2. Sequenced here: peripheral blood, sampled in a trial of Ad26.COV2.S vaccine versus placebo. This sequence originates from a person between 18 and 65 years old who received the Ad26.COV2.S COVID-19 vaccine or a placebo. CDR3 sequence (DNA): TGTGCCAGCAGCCCCATAGCGGGGGGACCCTACGAGCAGTACTTC. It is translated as CASSPIAGGPYEQYF.